A selection of T cell receptor beta chains follows, all from one sample in a study of radiation and T cells in renal cell carcinoma. Clones were read by immunoSEQ multiplex PCR, and TCRdb kept only the in-frame ones, dropping some. Among 100,000 to 150,000 clones listed, 85% to 90% were seen once. The specimen comprised blood, sampled from a patient whose treatment included radiotherapy and nephrectomy. The receptor set was obtained from a woman aged 65 to 85 with renal cell carcinoma. The CDR3 runs from the conserved cysteine through the conserved F or W. A D gene is named only where the DNA matches it firmly. Clone size, where shown, is once, few, many, or a class for clones that have expanded.

>TRBV14|TRBD2|TRBJ2-7|-
TGTGCCAGCAGCCAAAGGCCCTTACTAGCGGGCTCCTACGAGCAGTACTTC
CASSQRPLLAGSYEQYF
>TRBV30|-|TRBJ1-1|-
TGTGCCTGGAGTTTTTGGCCCAAAGGAATGAGCACTGAAGCTTTCTTT
CAWSFWPKGMSTEAFF
>TRBV19|-|TRBJ1-4|few
TGTGCCAGTAGTATACCCTCGACGGGCGAAAAACTGTTTTTT
CASSIPSTGEKLFF
>TRBV27|-|TRBJ1-6|-
TGTGCCAGCACCGTAGGAGGTTCACCCCTCCACTTT
CASTVGGSPLHF
>TRBV5-1|TRBD2|TRBJ2-7|-
TGCGCCAGCCGCAACCCGGGACTAGTGACCGAGCAGTACTTC
CASRNPGLVTEQYF
>TRBV9|TRBD1|TRBJ1-1|-
TGTGCCAGCAGCGTAGCTTTAGGAGGACAGGGGGCGAGAACTGAAGCTTTCTTT
CASSVALGGQGARTEAFF
>TRBV15|-|TRBJ2-7|-
TGTGCCACCAGCAGACCCCTCCCTCCCTACGAGCAGTACTTC
CATSRPLPPYEQYF
>TRBV11-2|-|TRBJ2-5|-
TGTGCCAGCAGCTCGGGCCAAGAGACCCAGTACTTC
CASSSGQETQYF
>TRBV27|-|TRBJ1-6|-
TGTGCCAGCAGTCTCACTGGGATCTCCTATAATTCACCCCTCCACTTT
CASSLTGISYNSPLHF
>TRBV5-1|TRBD1|TRBJ2-5|-
TGCGCCAGCAGCACGGCCGGGACAGGGTACCAAGAGACCCAGTACTTC
CASSTAGTGYQETQYF
>TRBV27|TRBD1|TRBJ1-2|-
TGTGCCAGCAGTTTATTGGGACAGGGATTGGGCTACACCTTC
CASSLLGQGLGYTF
>TRBV20-1|TRBD2|TRBJ2-3|-
TGCAGGGCCGTCGGGGGGGATACGCAGTATTTT
CRAVGGDTQYF
>TRBV30|-|TRBJ2-7|-
TGTGCCTGGAGTGTACGAGGGGCCCGCGGAGCGGAGCAGTACTTC
CAWSVRGARGAEQYF
>TRBV6-5|-|TRBJ2-7|-
TGTGCCAGCACGCCGGGACACCACGGGGGCGAGCAGTACTTC
CASTPGHHGGEQYF
>TRBV30|-|TRBJ2-7|-
TGTGCCTGGAGTTGGGGAAGCTCCTACGAGCAGTACTTC
CAWSWGSSYEQYF
>TRBV6-1|TRBD2|TRBJ2-7|-
TGTGCCAGCAGGAGAGAGCGGGGGCTCCCTGGCGAGCAGTACTTC
CASRRERGLPGEQYF
>TRBV4-1|-|TRBJ2-5|-
TGCGCCAGCAGCCTGACAGTTGAAGAGACCCAGTACTTC
CASSLTVEETQYF
>TRBV5-4|TRBD1|TRBJ2-2|-
TGTGCCAGCAGCCCCGGACAGGGCCGCACCGGGGAGCTGTTTTTT
CASSPGQGRTGELFF
>TRBV4-2|-|TRBJ1-1|once
TGTGCCAGCAGCATCGGACGATTCACTGAAGCTTTCTTT
CASSIGRFTEAFF
>TRBV19|TRBD2|TRBJ2-5|-
TGTGCCAGTAGTATCCGGAGCGGGGGGGCTTATAGGCGAGAGACCCAGTACTTC
CASSIRSGGAYRRETQYF
>TRBV7-2|-|TRBJ1-5|-
TGTGCCAGCAGCTTTGGGTGGGGGGAGCCCCAGCATTTT
CASSFGWGEPQHF
>TRBV5-4|-|TRBJ2-7|once
TGTGCCAGCAGCTTGATGGGGAAAGAGCAGTACTTC
CASSLMGKEQYF
>TRBV11-2|-|TRBJ2-2|-
TGTGCCAGCAGCTCTCTCCCCGGGGGATGGACCGGGGAGCTGTTTTTT
CASSSLPGGWTGELFF
>TRBV10-3|-|TRBJ1-1|-
TGTGCCATAAAAAGTACACCGGGACTCAGGGACACTGAAGCTTTCTTT
CAIKSTPGLRDTEAFF
>TRBV9|-|TRBJ1-1|once
TGTGCCAGCAGCCCGAGCCCAGGGATGAACACTGAAGCTTTCTTT
CASSPSPGMNTEAFF
>TRBV7-9|-|TRBJ1-3|-
TGTGCCAGCAGATCTCTACAGGGCGGAAACACCATATATTTT
CASRSLQGGNTIYF
>TRBV21-1|-|TRBJ2-5|-
TGTGCCAGCAGCAAAGCTTGCCATTTTGGCATCCAAGAGACCCAGTACTTC
CASSKACHFGIQETQYF